The T cell receptor beta chain described here comes from a study of Graves' ophthalmopathy and Graves' hyperthyroidism. The CDR3 spans 12 residues. Trimming took off 7 bases at V and 1 base at J, with 7 bases between the two ends. CDR1 and CDR2 from the germline V gene are MRHNA and SNTAGT. Patients newly diagnosed with hyperthyroidism, under 2 months' duration, were aged 18 to 65, the study reports. Out of around 9.5 ml of fresh peripheral blood, PBMCs were obtained. The TCR beta CDR3 regions underwent amplification from RNA transcripts. The library came from an HTBI-primed first-round RT-PCR and a second-round multiplex PCR. TCRdb called the multiplex PCR reads again in MiXCR, with one record for every CDR3 protein. The sample lists approximately 380,000 distinct CDR3 sequences; 21% were seen once. Regarding this clonotype: Just one base apart from a much larger clone, this may be a read error.

This rearrangement joins TRBV6-4 to TRBJ1-2; no firm D call. Sample: peripheral blood. The origin of this receptor is a woman under 30 with stable Graves' hyperthyroidism. Here the CDR3 DNA reads TGTGCCAGCACCAGCGGTAACTATGGCTACACCTTC. Translating gives CASTSGNYGYTF.